This TCR beta chain was sequenced in a study of T-cell reconstitution after alpha-beta-depleted transplantation in children. This clonotype was found many times. TCRbeta library preparation incorporated unique molecular identifiers. TCRdb reanalysed the PCR reads using MiXCR and keeps one entry per CDR3 protein. The data show about 230,000 distinct CDR3 sequences, around 9.7% seen once. The germline V gene encodes CDR1 MGHRA and CDR2 YSYEKL. The CDR3 extends over 15 amino acids. Trimming pared 4 bases from V and 0 bases from J, leaving 10 bases between. This clonotype was sampled from a human donor who donated a stem cell graft to a child with SCID. The sequenced sample was PBMCs from the stem cell graft donor, obtained from the stem cell graft. The rearrangement uses TRBV4-1 and TRBJ1-5, with no clear D. The CDR3 DNA follows: TGCGCCAGCAGCCCCCGACCGAGTAGCAATCAGCCCCAGCATTTT. It is translated as CASSPRPSSNQPQHF.